This TCR beta chain was sequenced for a study of CD8 T cells in ankylosing spondylitis. The CDR3 consists of 14 residues. Germline CDR1 MNHEY, CDR2 SMNVEV (reference sequence). V was cut by 3 bases and J by 6 bases, with 14 bases left in between. TCRdb reprocessed the 5' RACE reads via MiXCR and lists one record per CDR3 protein. The sample consists of 220,000 or so distinct CDR3 sequences, about 10% of them appearing once. This clonotype was recorded many times. The V gene is TRBV27, the J gene TRBJ1-1; D may be TRBD1 (5 bases). The sample taken for sequencing was blood, either unsorted or a sorted T cell fraction (not recorded which). The receptor was isolated from a male donor with ankylosing spondylitis or in good health (not recorded which). Here the CDR3 DNA reads TGTGCCAGCAGTTTTCAGGGATTGCGCGCTGAAGCTTTCTTT. It translates to CASSFQGLRAEAFF.